This T cell receptor beta chain was sequenced for a study of identical twins. Details on this clonotype: Antigen specificity is unknown.

The ends were cut back, 3 bases at V and 4 bases at J, with 12 bases in the middle. Germline-derived CDR1 and CDR2 are SGHVS and FNYEAQ. CDR3 length equals 14 residues. MiXCR was run by TCRdb on the 5' RACE reads, yielding one entry per CDR3 protein. The data hold roughly 200,000 distinct CDR3 sequences, with 15% observed a single time. General observations from the study: Conclusions rested on cross-sectional statistics rather than following the same donors.

These data also formed part of another study, on T cells expressing NK-cell markers. From that report: The share of CD8+ T cells held by dominant NKG2C+ clonotypes was about 1.0-8% in several donors. It was still unclear whether expanded NKG2C+ T cell clones were HCMV specific.

The receptor was isolated from a woman between 18 and 29 years old in good health. Sequencing was performed on CD8+ T cells sorted from blood. This chain joins TRBV7-6 and TRBJ1-1, with D possibly being TRBD1 (6 bases). The CDR3 reads CASSLTGGVTEAFF. CDR3 DNA sequence: TGTGCCAGCAGCTTGACCGGGGGCGTCACTGAAGCTTTCTTT.